A selection of T cell receptor beta chains follows, all from one sample in a study of T cell clonotyping in hematopoietic cell transplantation. Sequencing used immunoSEQ multiplex PCR; TCRdb keeps in-frame clones, though not all of them. Here the sample spans approximately 4,600 clones, 77% being singletons. The sample here was peripheral blood mononuclear cells, taken 100 days after allogeneic stem cell transplant. These receptor sequences come from a female patient aged 50-59 years who had an allogeneic stem cell transplant from an unrelated donor, so the T cells may come from the graft donor. Some clones in this sample may be carry-over from other donors' samples. The CDR3 runs from the conserved cysteine through the conserved F or W. A D gene is named only where the DNA matches it firmly. The listing skips clone size in some rows; elsewhere it reads once, few, many or a size class.

>TRBV11-2|NA|TRBJ2-5|NA
TGTGCCAGCAGCTTAGATTTCAGTTCGGAGACCCAGTACTTC
CASSLDFSSETQYF
>TRBV9|NA|TRBJ2-1|NA
TGTGCCAGCAGCGTAGGTCCCCTGTCGGTGGACAATGAGCAGTTCTTC
CASSVGPLSVDNEQFF
>TRBV5-1|NA|TRBJ2-7|TRBD2
TGCGCCAGCAGCCCGGAGGGCAGCGGGGGCCCCTACGAGCAGTACTTC
CASSPEGSGGPYEQYF
>TRBV29-1|NA|TRBJ1-4|NA
TGCAGCGTTGCTGGGCCCCTGGGGCTGGATAATGAAAAACTGTTTTTT
CSVAGPLGLDNEKLFF
>TRBV7-9|NA|TRBJ1-2|NA
TGTGCCAGCAGCCTCGACGCAGGGGCAGGTTCCTATGGCTACACCTTC
CASSLDAGAGSYGYTF
>TRBV4-1|NA|TRBJ1-2|TRBD1
TGCGCCAGCAGCCAGCCGACAGGGGAGCGGTATGGCTACACCTTC
CASSQPTGERYGYTF
>TRBV6-5|NA|TRBJ1-2|TRBD1
TGTGCCAGCAGTTTACTGCCGGGACAGGGTAACTATGGCTACACCTTC
CASSLLPGQGNYGYTF
>TRBV30|NA|TRBJ1-5|NA
TGTGCCTGGAGCCCGAAGGGGAGCAATCAGCCCCAGCATTTT
CAWSPKGSNQPQHF
>TRBV5-6|NA|TRBJ2-2|NA
TGTGCCAGCAACCTACGGGGGACCGGGGAGCTGTTTTTT
CASNLRGTGELFF
>TRBV7-6|NA|TRBJ2-2|NA
TGTGCCAGCAGCTTCGGGGGCACCGGGGAGCTGTTTTTT
CASSFGGTGELFF
>TRBV7-3|few|TRBJ1-2|NA
TGTGCCAGCAGCTTAGGGCAGGGAAATGGCTACACCTTC
CASSLGQGNGYTF
>TRBV5-6|NA|TRBJ2-5|TRBD1
TGTGCCAGCAGCGATTCCGGGACAGGGGGGAGTAAGACCCAGTACTTC
CASSDSGTGGSKTQYF
>TRBV5-1|NA|TRBJ2-7|TRBD1
TGCGCCAGCAGCCGACAGGGGGCGTACGAGCAGTACTTC
CASSRQGAYEQYF
>TRBV4-1|few|TRBJ2-5|TRBD2
TGCGCCAGCAGCCCGCGGGGGAGCCAAGAGACCCAGTACTTC
CASSPRGSQETQYF
>TRBV27|NA|TRBJ2-7|NA
TGTGCCAGCTCAGGGGGGAGGAACGAGCAGTACTTC
CASSGGRNEQYF
>TRBV28|NA|TRBJ2-3|TRBD1
TGTGCCAGCGGAAATAACAGGGGCCCGGATACGCAGTATTTT
CASGNNRGPDTQYF
>TRBV6-5|few|TRBJ1-3|NA
TGTGCCAGCAGTTCCTTAGGAAACACCATATATTTT
CASSSLGNTIYF
>TRBV19|NA|TRBJ2-7|TRBD2
TGTGCCAGTAGTCCGGAAAGCGGGGGGTTCTCCTACGAGCAGTACTTC
CASSPESGGFSYEQYF
>TRBV28|once|TRBJ1-5|NA
TGTGCCAGCAGTTTACAGCGGGATCAGCCCCAGCATTTT
CASSLQRDQPQHF
>TRBV7-9|NA|TRBJ2-1|NA
TGTGCCAGCAGCTTAGCAGGGACCACCTACAATGAGCAGTTCTTC
CASSLAGTTYNEQFF
>TRBV5-6|NA|TRBJ1-1|NA
TGTGCCAGCAGACCCCGTGGGGGAAAAGCTTTCTTT
CASRPRGGKAFF
>TRBV13|NA|TRBJ2-7|NA
TGTGCCAGCAGCTTAGACCAGGAGTACTACGAGCAGTACTTC
CASSLDQEYYEQYF
>TRBV6-1|NA|TRBJ2-2|NA
TGTGCCTTGAGGGGCAGCCCAGGTTCCGGGGAGCTGTTTTTT
CALRGSPGSGELFF
>TRBV5-1|NA|TRBJ1-1|NA
TGCGCCAGCAGGCAGTTTGAGGTGCTTATAATGAACACTGAAGCTTTCTTT
CASRQFEVLIMNTEAFF
>TRBV4-1|NA|TRBJ2-1|TRBD2
TGCGCCAGCAGCCAACCACTAGCGGGGGCCTACAATGAGCAGTTCTTC
CASSQPLAGAYNEQFF
>TRBV2|NA|TRBJ2-2|TRBD2
TGTGCCAGCAGTGAGGGTCTGAGGCCAGCGGGGCGATTAGAGGAGCTGTTTTTT
CASSEGLRPAGRLEELFF
>TRBV19|once|TRBJ1-5|TRBD1
TGTGCCAGTAGTATAGATCGGACAGGGGGTCGGCAGCCCCAGCATTTT
CASSIDRTGGRQPQHF
>TRBV9|NA|TRBJ2-1|TRBD2
TGTGCCAGCAGCTCCCGGACTAGCGGGACCCACAATGAGCAGTTCTTC
CASSSRTSGTHNEQFF
>TRBV19|NA|TRBJ2-1|NA
TGTGCCAGTAATGTCGGTTCCTCCTACAATGAGCAGTTCTTC
CASNVGSSYNEQFF
>TRBV28|NA|TRBJ1-5|NA
TGTGCCAGCAGTTCCCTAACCCTCGGGGAAAGCAATCAGCCCCAGCATTTT
CASSSLTLGESNQPQHF
>TRBV15|few|TRBJ1-5|NA
TGTGCCACCAGCAGAGAATCGGAGGGCATCAATCAGCCCCAGCATTTT
CATSRESEGINQPQHF
>TRBV6-4|large|TRBJ2-2|NA
TGTGCCAGCAGTGCCGCTCCAGGGACCGGGGAGCTGTTTTTT
CASSAAPGTGELFF
>TRBV28|NA|TRBJ1-6|TRBD1
TGTGCCAGCACTTCTACAGGGGAATCTTCACCCCTCCACTTT
CASTSTGESSPLHF
>TRBV6-1|NA|TRBJ1-2|NA
TGTGCCAGTATCTCATGGGCACCTAACTATGGCTACACCTTC
CASISWAPNYGYTF
>TRBV7-3|NA|TRBJ2-5|TRBD2
TGTGCCAGCAGCCCGCTAGGCGGGGGGAAACAAGAGACCCAGTACTTC
CASSPLGGGKQETQYF
>TRBV4-1|NA|TRBJ1-2|NA
TGCGCCAGCAGCCAAGATGTCTCTAACTATGGCTACACCTTC
CASSQDVSNYGYTF
>TRBV5-6|NA|TRBJ1-3|NA
TGTGCCAGCGGCTATGTGGGGACTGGAAACACCATATATTTT
CASGYVGTGNTIYF
>TRBV15|NA|TRBJ2-7|NA
TGTGCCACCAGCAGAGATGGGGTCCCAGGATTGAACTACGAGCAGTACTTC
CATSRDGVPGLNYEQYF